These 7 T cell receptor beta chains came from one sample sequenced in a study of blood T cell repertoires in COVID-19 (dated by TCRdb to about 2020). The library was made by the immunoSEQ multiplex PCR assay. In its TCRdb copy, this immuneACCESS table keeps in-frame sequences only and misses some clones. Where compared with another copy, unresolved V genes explain less than half of these, and the others have no known cause. This sample comprises some 300,000 clones, 89% of them detected only once. Around a tenth of the sample rests with the top ten. Sequencing was done on a sample of PBMCs or T cells enriched from blood (not recorded which). The receptors were sampled from a woman between 40 and 50 years old who had recovered from COVID-19.

The CDR3 reads CASSLSRGGANVLTF. The CDR3 nucleotides read TGTGCCAGCAGTTTAAGTAGGGGTGGGGCCAACGTCCTGACTTTC. The chain is built from TRBV28 and TRBJ2-6, with D possibly matching TRBD1 (5 bases). The CDR3 covers 15 residues. The V end lost 2 bases, the J end lost 3 bases, and 8 bases lay between the germline ends. CDR1 is MDHEN, CDR2 SYDVKM, per germline.

The V call is TRBV19, the J call TRBJ2-2; 10 bases are shared with TRBD2. Germline CDR1 LNHDA, CDR2 SQIVND (reference sequence). CDR3 size: 18 residues. The V gene end was trimmed by 5 bases and the J gene end by 2 bases; junction bases not matched to a gene: 11. This chain's CDR3 is CASSASTSGAFNTGELFF. The CDR3 nucleotides are TGTGCCAGTAGTGCGTCAACTAGCGGGGCTTTTAACACCGGGGAGCTGTTTTTT.

This sequence joins TRBV7-2 and TRBJ1-1; D unclear. Germline lookup yields CDR1 SGHTA and CDR2 FQGNSA. Deletions cut 1 base from V and 7 bases from J, with 19 bases between. The CDR3 runs 16 residues. As DNA, the CDR3 is TGTGCCAGCAGCTTAGGAGCGGGCGCCGGGTTCAGTGAAGCTTTCTTT. Encoded protein: CASSLGAGAGFSEAFF.

This sequence joins TRBV3-1 (or the pseudogene TRBV3-2) and TRBJ1-3, with a tentative D call TRBD1 (6 bases). The CDR3 consists of 19 residues. Germline V gives CDR1 LGHDT, CDR2 YNNKEL (reference sequence). V dropped 0 bases and J dropped 1 base, with 19 bases sitting between them. This chain's CDR3 is CASSQDTPPNQGSGNTIYF. The CDR3 DNA follows: TGTGCCAGCAGCCAAGATACCCCACCTAACCAGGGGTCTGGAAACACCATATATTTT.

This clone was seen more than once but under ten times. The chain's CDR3 is CASSTSGGGTGELFF. In nucleotides, the CDR3 is TGTGCCAGCAGCACTAGCGGGGGTGGCACCGGGGAGCTGTTTTTT. The chain links TRBV9 to TRBJ2-2, with 11 bases that match TRBD2. In germline, CDR1 is SGDLS, CDR2 YYNGEE. V lost 4 bases and J lost 4; bases outside the gene matches: 3. The CDR3 covers 15 residues. Filled out from reference TRBV9 and TRBJ2-2, the complete variable domain reads DSGVTQTPKHLITATGQRVTLRCSPRSGDLSVYWYQQSLDQGLQFLIQYYNGEERAKGNILERFSAQQFPDLHSELNLSSLELGDSALYFCASSTSGGGTGELFFGEGSRLTVL.

The chain is built from TRBV9 and TRBJ1-3; weak D call: TRBD1 (5 bases). Germline CDR1 reads SGDLS; CDR2 reads YYNGEE. This CDR3 spans 15 amino acids. V lost 5 bases, J lost 3 bases, and 15 bases lay in between. CDR3 in amino acids: CASSSLGTGGNTIYF. DNA for the CDR3: TGTGCCAGCAGTTCCCTGGGGACTGGTGGAAACACCATATATTTT.

This chain uses TRBV6-6 with TRBJ2-7; TRBD2 agrees at 7 bases. The V gene end was trimmed by 5 bases and the J gene end by 1 base; junction bases not matched to a gene: 2. Germline lookup yields CDR1 MNHNY and CDR2 SVGAGI (reference sequence). The CDR3 has 13 amino acids. This CDR3 reads CASSRDYSYEQYF. CDR3 bases: TGTGCCAGCAGTAGGGACTATTCCTACGAGCAGTACTTC.